Listed below are T cell receptor beta chains from one sample, sequenced in a study of CD8 T cells in Susac syndrome. TCRdb re-derived calls from the immunoSEQ multiplex PCR reads in MiXCR, one entry per CDR3 protein. The sample consists of 150,000 to 250,000 distinct CDR3 sequences, 90% to 95% of them appearing once. Material for sequencing was CD4+ T cells from PBMCs. The receptors were gathered from a human donor with multiple sclerosis. CDR3s include the opening cysteine and the closing phenylalanine or tryptophan. A D gene is named only where the DNA matches it firmly.

D gene	V gene	J gene	CDR3 protein
-	TRBV30	TRBJ2-7	CAWSRHEQYF
-	TRBV20-1	TRBJ1-2	CSARDSPLSGSYYGYTF
-	TRBV7-2	TRBJ2-7	CASTSRAGRSEQYF
-	TRBV6-2/TRBV6-3	TRBJ2-1	CASGGGKGGYNEQFF
-	TRBV9	TRBJ2-5	CASSSPDPGTVTQYF
-	TRBV2	TRBJ1-2	CASALYGYTF
-	TRBV18	TRBJ1-6	CASSGQYNSPLHF
-	TRBV3-1	TRBJ1-6	CASSQGGSGGQLHF
TRBD2	TRBV5-1	TRBJ2-7	CASSVVAGVDEQYF
-	TRBV29-1	TRBJ1-2	CSASTEPYGYTF
-	TRBV5-1	TRBJ2-5	CASARGVVETQYF
-	TRBV6-5	TRBJ2-5	CASRSQQTQYF
-	TRBV20-1	TRBJ2-1	CSARDLGRGIDEQFF
-	TRBV30	TRBJ1-4	CAWSSKMGHEKLFF
-	TRBV6-5	TRBJ2-1	CASSYSTVYEQFF
-	TRBV27	TRBJ2-3	CASSLGGISTDTQYF
-	TRBV4-2	TRBJ2-7	CASSPEVRLEQYF
-	TRBV7-3	TRBJ2-6	CASSPRLGEVMAGANVLTF
TRBD2	TRBV7-6	TRBJ2-1	CASSLGDYLRAEQFF
TRBD1	TRBV29-1	TRBJ1-1	CSADRAENTEAFF
-	TRBV9	TRBJ2-1	CASSDGVRSSYNEQFF
-	TRBV27	TRBJ2-7	CASGLPEGYEQYF
TRBD1	TRBV30	TRBJ1-2	CAWSVTTGGGYGYTF
-	TRBV20-1	TRBJ2-5	CSARGELQETQYF
-	TRBV11-3	TRBJ2-3	CASSLIPPPADTQYF
-	TRBV3-1	TRBJ2-7	CASSPPYIRGEQYF
TRBD2	TRBV5-1	TRBJ2-7	CASSLSPSGSYEQYF
-	TRBV24-1	TRBJ2-5	CATSDLTGGSETQYF
-	TRBV3-1	TRBJ1-2	CASSGTTEGYTF
TRBD2	TRBV4-1	TRBJ2-7	CASSLTSGSGQYF
-	TRBV30	TRBJ1-2	CASQGAGALMVFGYTF
TRBD2	TRBV20-1	TRBJ2-7	CSARGKLAGAIDEQYF
TRBD1	TRBV3-1	TRBJ2-1	CASSQPGQGTSEQFF
TRBD1	TRBV7-3	TRBJ2-6	CASSLNPNRGSGANVLTF
-	TRBV23-1	TRBJ1-1	CASSQRARSLNTEAFF